This is a list of T cell receptor beta chains from one sample in a study of T cells after yellow fever vaccination. TCRdb reanalysed the 5' RACE reads using MiXCR and keeps one entry per CDR3 protein. The table shows some 240,000 distinct CDR3 sequences, with more than 3.5% occurring only once. Sequences were derived from PBMCs, sampled 15 days after the yellow fever booster vaccination. The receptors here all came from a man aged 18 to 30 who received the YFV17D yellow fever vaccine. The CDR3 runs from the conserved cysteine through the conserved F or W. The order of the fields is D gene, clone size, V gene, J gene, CDR3 protein, CDR3 DNA. The D gene is left open where the match is weak. A clone size is listed for some rows: how often the clone was seen (once, few, many), or a class if it is expanded.

d_call: .; clone_size: many; v_call: TRBV5-6; j_call: TRBJ1-3; cdr3_aa: CASSSASTIYF; cdr3_nt: TGTGCCAGCAGCTCGGCTAGCACCATATATTTT
d_call: .; clone_size: many; v_call: TRBV6-6; j_call: TRBJ2-5; cdr3_aa: CASSYSARDRLEKTQYF; cdr3_nt: TGTGCCAGCAGTTACTCGGCCCGGGACCGGTTGGAAAAGACCCAGTACTTC
d_call: TRBD2; clone_size: many; v_call: TRBV7-2; j_call: TRBJ2-1; cdr3_aa: CASTPWGGDNEQFF; cdr3_nt: TGTGCCAGCACCCCCTGGGGAGGGGACAATGAGCAGTTCTTC
d_call: .; clone_size: many; v_call: TRBV7-9; j_call: TRBJ2-3; cdr3_aa: CASRLSGDPPGTDTQYF; cdr3_nt: TGTGCCAGCAGACTCAGTGGGGACCCGCCTGGCACAGATACGCAGTATTTT
d_call: TRBD2; clone_size: many; v_call: TRBV5-1; j_call: TRBJ2-7; cdr3_aa: CASSLLGGSNEQYF; cdr3_nt: TGCGCCAGCAGCCTCCTGGGGGGGTCCAACGAGCAGTACTTC
d_call: .; clone_size: many; v_call: TRBV5-6; j_call: TRBJ2-5; cdr3_aa: CASSLSGLETQYF; cdr3_nt: TGTGCCAGCAGCTTGTCAGGGTTGGAGACCCAGTACTTC
d_call: TRBD1; clone_size: many; v_call: TRBV7-2; j_call: TRBJ1-5; cdr3_aa: CASSLARTGFNQPQHF; cdr3_nt: TGTGCCAGCAGCTTAGCGAGGACAGGGTTCAATCAGCCCCAGCATTTT
d_call: TRBD2; clone_size: many; v_call: TRBV29-1; j_call: TRBJ2-3; cdr3_aa: CSVTSGGTRNTQYF; cdr3_nt: TGCAGCGTTACCAGCGGGGGGACAAGAAATACGCAGTATTTT
d_call: TRBD1; clone_size: .; v_call: TRBV3-1; j_call: TRBJ2-1; cdr3_aa: CASSQETGELDNEQFF; cdr3_nt: TGTGCCAGCAGCCAGGAGACAGGGGAGTTAGACAATGAGCAGTTCTTC
d_call: .; clone_size: many; v_call: TRBV5-1; j_call: TRBJ2-2; cdr3_aa: CASTSPRREGGELFF; cdr3_nt: TGCGCCAGCACCAGTCCCCGTAGGGAAGGCGGGGAGCTGTTTTTT
d_call: .; clone_size: many; v_call: TRBV12-3/TRBV12-4; j_call: TRBJ1-5; cdr3_aa: CASSLRRSGVGPQHF; cdr3_nt: TGTGCCAGCAGTTTGCGGAGGTCGGGGGTAGGGCCCCAGCATTTT
d_call: .; clone_size: .; v_call: TRBV12-3/TRBV12-4; j_call: TRBJ2-1; cdr3_aa: CASTLEQGYNEQFF; cdr3_nt: TGTGCCAGCACTCTTGAACAGGGCTACAATGAGCAGTTCTTC